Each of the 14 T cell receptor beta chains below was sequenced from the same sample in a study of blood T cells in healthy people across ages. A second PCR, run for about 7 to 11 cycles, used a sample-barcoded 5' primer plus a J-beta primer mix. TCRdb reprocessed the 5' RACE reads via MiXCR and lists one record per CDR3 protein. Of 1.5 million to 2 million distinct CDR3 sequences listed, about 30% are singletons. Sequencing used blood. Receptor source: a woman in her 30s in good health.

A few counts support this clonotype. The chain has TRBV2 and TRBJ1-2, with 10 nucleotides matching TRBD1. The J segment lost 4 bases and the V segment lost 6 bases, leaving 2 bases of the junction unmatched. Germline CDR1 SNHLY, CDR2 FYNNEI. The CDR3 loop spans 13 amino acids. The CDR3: CASRGDRGYGYTF. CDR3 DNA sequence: TGTGCCAGCAGAGGGGACAGGGGCTATGGCTACACCTTC.

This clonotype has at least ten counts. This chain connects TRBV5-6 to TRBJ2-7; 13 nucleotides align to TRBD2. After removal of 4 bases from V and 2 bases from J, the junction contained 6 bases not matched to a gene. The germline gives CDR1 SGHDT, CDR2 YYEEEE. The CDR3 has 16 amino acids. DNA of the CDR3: TGTGCCAGCAGCCTTCGGACTAGCGGGAGCCCCTACGAGCAGTACTTC. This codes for CASSLRTSGSPYEQYF.

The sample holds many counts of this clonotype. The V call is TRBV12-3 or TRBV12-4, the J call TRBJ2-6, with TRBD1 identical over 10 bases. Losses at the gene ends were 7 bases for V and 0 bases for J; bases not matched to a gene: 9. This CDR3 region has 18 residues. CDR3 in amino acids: CASTPGRDRGSGANVLTF. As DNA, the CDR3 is TGTGCCAGCACCCCGGGCCGGGACAGGGGCTCTGGGGCCAACGTCCTGACTTTC.

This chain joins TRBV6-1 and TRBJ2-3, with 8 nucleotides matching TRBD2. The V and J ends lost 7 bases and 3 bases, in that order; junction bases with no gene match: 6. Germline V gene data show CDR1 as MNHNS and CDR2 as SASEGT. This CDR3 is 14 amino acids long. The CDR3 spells CASTGAGETDTQYF. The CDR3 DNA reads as TGTGCCAGCACCGGAGCGGGGGAAACAGATACGCAGTATTTT.

This CDR3 reads CASSLSLAGVSQETQYF. CDR3 nucleotide sequence: TGTGCCAGCAGCTTGAGTCTAGCGGGAGTCAGTCAAGAGACCCAGTACTTC. V and J are TRBV5-6 and TRBJ2-5; 10 bases are shared with TRBD2. This CDR3 has 17 amino acids. Unmatched junction bases numbered 8, after V lost 1 base and J lost 2 bases. The V gene's germline CDR1 is SGHDT and CDR2 YYEEEE.

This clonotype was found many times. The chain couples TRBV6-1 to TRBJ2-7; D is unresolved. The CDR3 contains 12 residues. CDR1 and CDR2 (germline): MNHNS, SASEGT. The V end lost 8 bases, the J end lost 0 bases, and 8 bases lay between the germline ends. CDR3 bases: TGTGCCAGCGGTAGGTCCTCCTACGAGCAGTACTTC. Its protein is CASGRSSYEQYF.

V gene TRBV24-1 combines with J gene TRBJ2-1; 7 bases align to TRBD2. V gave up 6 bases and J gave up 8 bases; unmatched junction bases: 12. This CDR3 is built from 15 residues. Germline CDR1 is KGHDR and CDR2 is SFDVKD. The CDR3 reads CATSLGSGNRHEQFF. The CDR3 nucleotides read TGTGCCACCAGTTTGGGGAGCGGGAATAGGCATGAGCAGTTCTTC.

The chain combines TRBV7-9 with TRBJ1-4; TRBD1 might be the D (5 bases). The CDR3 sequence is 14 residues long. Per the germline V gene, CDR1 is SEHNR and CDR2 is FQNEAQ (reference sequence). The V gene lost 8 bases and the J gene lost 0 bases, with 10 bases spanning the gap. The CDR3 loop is CASRGFATNEKLFF. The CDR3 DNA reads TGTGCCAGCCGGGGGTTTGCAACTAATGAAAAACTGTTTTTT.

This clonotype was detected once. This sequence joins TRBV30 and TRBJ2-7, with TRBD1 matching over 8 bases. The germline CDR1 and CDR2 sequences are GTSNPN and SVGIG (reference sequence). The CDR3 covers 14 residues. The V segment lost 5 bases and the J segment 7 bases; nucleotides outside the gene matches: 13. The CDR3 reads CAWETGVKGNEQYF. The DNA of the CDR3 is TGTGCCTGGGAGACAGGGGTCAAGGGGAATGAGCAGTACTTC.

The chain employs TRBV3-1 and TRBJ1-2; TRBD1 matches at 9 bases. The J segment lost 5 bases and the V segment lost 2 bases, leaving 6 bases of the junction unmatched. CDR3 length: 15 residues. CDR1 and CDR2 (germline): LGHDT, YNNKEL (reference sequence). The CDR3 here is CASSQPDRGDYGYTF. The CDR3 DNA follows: TGTGCCAGCAGCCAACCGGACAGGGGTGATTATGGCTACACCTTC.

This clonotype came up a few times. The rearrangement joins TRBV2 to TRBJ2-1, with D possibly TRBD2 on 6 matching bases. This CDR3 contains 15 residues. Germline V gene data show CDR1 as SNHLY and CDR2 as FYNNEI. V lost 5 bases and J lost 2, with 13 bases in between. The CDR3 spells CASSTSGRTYNEQFF. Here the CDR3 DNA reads TGTGCCAGCAGTACATCAGGGAGGACCTACAATGAGCAGTTCTTC.

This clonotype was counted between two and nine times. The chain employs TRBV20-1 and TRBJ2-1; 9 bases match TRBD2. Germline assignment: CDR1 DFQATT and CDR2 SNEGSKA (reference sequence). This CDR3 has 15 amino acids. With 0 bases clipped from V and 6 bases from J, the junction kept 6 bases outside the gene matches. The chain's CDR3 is CSAREASGRFNEQFF. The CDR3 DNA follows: TGCAGTGCTAGAGAGGCCAGCGGGAGGTTCAATGAGCAGTTCTTC.

The CDR3 bases are TGTGCCATCAGTGAGGCCGGGACAGGAGACTACGAGCAGTACTTC. It codes for CAISEAGTGDYEQYF. The rearrangement joins TRBV10-3 to TRBJ2-7; 8 bases agree with TRBD1. V lost 2 bases to trimming and J lost 3 bases; unmatched junction nucleotides: 6. The germline CDR1 and CDR2 sequences are ENHRY and SYGVKD. CDR3 length: 15 residues.

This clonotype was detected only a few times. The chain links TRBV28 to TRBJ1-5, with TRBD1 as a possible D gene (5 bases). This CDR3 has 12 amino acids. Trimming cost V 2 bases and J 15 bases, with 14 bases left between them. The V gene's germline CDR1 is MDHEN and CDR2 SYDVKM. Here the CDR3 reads CASSLIAQARHF. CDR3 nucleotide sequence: TGTGCCAGCAGTTTAATCGCACAGGCCAGGCATTTT.